The 28 T cell receptor beta chains below were found in one sample sequenced in a study of regulatory and conventional T cells in RAG deficiency (dated by TCRdb to between 2016 and 2019). The library was prepared using the immunoSEQ multiplex PCR assay. TCRdb took over this immuneACCESS table, retaining in-frame rearrangements with V and J assigned. Such tables are incomplete; in checked studies, under half of the missing clones stem from an unresolved V gene, and the remainder is unexplained. In this sample the table shows 30,000 to 40,000 clones, about 91% of which occur a single time. Of the sample, roughly an eighth falls within the top ten clones. These data are also associated with another study on regulatory T cells. As that second paper reports: The multiplex PCR relied on 52 forward TRBV primers and 13 reverse TRBJ primers, and amplification bias was corrected through assay-based and computational methods.

Sequenced sample: CD8+ T cells sorted from blood. These receptors originate from a human donor in good health.

The rearrangement links TRBV5-6 to TRBJ2-7, with D perhaps being TRBD1 or TRBD2 (5 bases each). The CDR3 sequence is 15 residues long. Germline V gives CDR1 SGHDT, CDR2 YYEEEE. V was pared by 4 bases and J by 4 bases, with 18 bases between. The CDR3 reads CASSLLRGASYEQYF. CDR3 DNA sequence: TGTGCCAGCAGCCTTTTGAGAGGGGCCTCGTACGAGCAGTACTTC.

The chain combines TRBV28 with TRBJ1-1; 12 nucleotides align to TRBD1. Unmatched junction bases numbered 6, after V lost 3 bases and J lost 4 bases. This CDR3 contains 16 residues. CDR1 is MDHEN and CDR2 is SYDVKM in the germline V gene. The CDR3 sequence: CASSFLGQGAGTEAFF. The DNA for the CDR3 is TGTGCCAGCAGTTTTTTGGGACAGGGGGCTGGCACTGAAGCTTTCTTT.

The CDR3 sequence is CASSIGTSGGTDTQYF. The CDR3 DNA sequence: TGTGCCAGTAGTATCGGGACTAGCGGGGGGACAGATACGCAGTATTTT. This rearrangement joins TRBV19 to TRBJ2-3, with 15 bases identical to TRBD2. This CDR3 has 16 amino acids. Germline V lookup: CDR1 LNHDA, CDR2 SQIVND (reference sequence). V was pared by 3 bases and J by 3 bases, with 1 base of the junction left unmatched.

The V and J genes are TRBV2 and TRBJ1-1; perhaps TRBD1 as D (5 bases). This CDR3 has 14 amino acids. Per the germline V gene, CDR1 is SNHLY and CDR2 is FYNNEI. Trimming left V 5 bases short and J 5 bases short, with 15 bases between. The CDR3 nucleotides are TGTGCCAGCAGTCCGGGGGTTTGGGGAACTGAAGCTTTCTTT. Translated, it gives CASSPGVWGTEAFF.

The V and J genes are TRBV7-6 and TRBJ2-3; D is unresolved. This CDR3 has 15 residues. CDR1 SGHVS and CDR2 FNYEAQ come from the germline V gene. Trimming took off 4 bases at V and 1 base at J, with 12 bases between the two ends. The CDR3 DNA reads as TGTGCCAGCAGCTCAACCCGACTGGGCACAGATACGCAGTATTTT. Protein product: CASSSTRLGTDTQYF.

This chain joins TRBV5-1 and TRBJ1-2; a possible D gene is TRBD1 (5 bases). The length of the CDR3 is 13 residues. Germline CDR1 is SGHRS and CDR2 is YFSETQ. V lost 4 bases to trimming and J lost 3 bases, with 10 bases between them. CDR3 sequence reads: CASSAEGHYGYTF. The CDR3 DNA reads as TGCGCCAGCAGCGCTGAGGGGCACTATGGCTACACCTTC. The variable domain in full, completed from reference TRBV5-1 and TRBJ1-2, reads KAGVTQTPRYLIKTRGQQVTLSCSPISGHRSVSWYQQTPGQGLQFLFEYFSETQRNKGNFPGRFSGRQFSNSRSEMNVSTLELGDSALYLCASSAEGHYGYTFGSGTRLTVV.

This chain joins TRBV4-1 and TRBJ1-4; D possibly corresponds to TRBD1 (5 bases). CDR1 and CDR2 from the germline V gene are MGHRA and YSYEKL. The CDR3 is 16 residues long. V was cut by 4 bases and J by 6 bases, with 18 bases left in between. This chain's CDR3 is CASSPLGQVIDEKLFF. DNA for the CDR3: TGCGCCAGCAGCCCCCTGGGGCAGGTAATAGATGAAAAACTGTTTTTT.

This clone was seen only a few times. The chain combines TRBV5-1 with TRBJ1-3, with 7 positions matching TRBD1. There are 13 residues in the CDR3. CDR1 SGHRS and CDR2 YFSETQ come from the germline V gene. V lost 4 bases and J lost 7; bases outside the gene matches: 5. The CDR3 is CASSAGRGNTIYF. The CDR3 DNA sequence: TGCGCCAGCAGCGCGGGCAGGGGGAACACCATATATTTT.

The gene calls are TRBV14 and TRBJ2-3, with a possible D match to TRBD2 (6 bases). This CDR3 spans 17 amino acids. The V end lost 2 bases, the J end lost 0 bases, and 15 bases lay between the germline ends. Germline V CDR1 and CDR2: SGHDN, FVKESK. CDR3 region: CASSQYGGSASTDTQYF. CDR3 coding DNA: TGTGCCAGCAGCCAATACGGAGGGAGTGCTAGCACAGATACGCAGTATTTT.

V is TRBV28 and J is TRBJ2-5, with 7 bases identical to TRBD2. Germline CDR1 MDHEN, CDR2 SYDVKM. CDR3 size: 15 residues. Trimming removed 7 bases from V and 2 bases from J; junction bases left unmatched: 10. CDR3 DNA sequence: TGTGCCAGCAACCTTGCGCGGGAGCGTCAAGAGACCCAGTACTTC. Its translation: CASNLARERQETQYF.

V and J are TRBV2 and TRBJ1-5; no clear D gene. V was trimmed by 6 bases and J by 4 bases, leaving 16 bases between them. Germline CDR1 SNHLY, CDR2 FYNNEI. CDR3 length: 15 residues. The CDR3 reads CASSERMGINQPQHF. The DNA of the CDR3 is TGTGCCAGCAGCGAGAGGATGGGGATAAATCAGCCCCAGCATTTT.

The chain links TRBV7-9 to TRBJ2-3; TRBD2 aligns across 11 bases. The V segment lost 5 bases and the J segment 2 bases; nucleotides outside the gene matches: 3. CDR3 length: 15 residues. Looked up from germline, CDR1 is SEHNR and CDR2 is FQNEAQ (reference sequence). The CDR3 sequence is CASSTTSGVTDTQYF. The CDR3 nucleotides are TGTGCCAGCAGCACGACTAGCGGGGTCACAGATACGCAGTATTTT.

The rearrangement joins TRBV4-1 to TRBJ2-7; TRBD2 agrees at 9 bases. The CDR3 has 15 amino acids. Per the germline V gene, CDR1 is MGHRA and CDR2 is YSYEKL. V was clipped by 1 base and J by 1 base; unmatched bases: 2. CDR3 loop: CASSQGLAGSYEQYF. The CDR3 DNA reads TGCGCCAGCAGCCAAGGGCTAGCGGGATCCTACGAGCAGTACTTC.

The chain is built from TRBV29-1 and TRBJ1-3; D uncertain. Trimming took 7 bases from V and 3 from J, leaving 7 bases between them. The CDR3 totals 11 residues. In germline, CDR1 is SQVTM, CDR2 ANQGSEA. CDR3 amino acids: CSARIGNTIYF. The CDR3 DNA reads as TGCAGCGCCCGTATTGGAAACACCATATATTTT.

The J gene is TRBJ2-1, the V gene TRBV28; TRBD2 matches 12 bases. Germline values: CDR1 MDHEN, CDR2 SYDVKM. J lost 7 bases, V lost 6 bases, and 4 bases had no gene match. This CDR3 has 14 amino acids. CDR3 protein: CASSLAGGDNEQFF. The CDR3, as DNA: TGTGCCAGCAGCCTAGCGGGAGGGGATAATGAGCAGTTCTTC.

The rearrangement uses TRBV7-7 and TRBJ2-7; a weak D match, TRBD1 (6 bases). There are 14 residues in the CDR3. Per the germline V gene, CDR1 is SSHAT and CDR2 is FNYEAQ (reference sequence). The CDR3 nucleotides are TGTGCTAGCTGGGATCGGACAGAGATCTACGAGCAGTACTTC. Protein: CASWDRTEIYEQYF.

The V and J genes are TRBV30 and TRBJ2-3; D not resolved. The CDR3 is 11 residues long. Germline V gene sequence: CDR1 GTSNPN, CDR2 SVGIG (reference sequence). Between the trimmed V and J ends, which lost 5 bases and 9 bases, there was a span of 12 bases. CDR3 region: CAWDEVRTQYF. DNA of the CDR3: TGTGCCTGGGACGAAGTTCGGACGCAGTATTTT.

The chain combines TRBV19 with TRBJ2-7; D call uncertain. The CDR3 runs 13 residues. The V gene's germline CDR1 is LNHDA and CDR2 SQIVND (reference sequence). Trimming removed 5 bases at V and 2 bases at J, with 10 bases between. The CDR3 is CASSVQGAYEQYF. The CDR3 DNA sequence: TGTGCCAGTAGTGTACAAGGCGCCTACGAGCAGTACTTC.

This chain joins TRBV15 and TRBJ1-4, with TRBD1 matching over 9 bases. This CDR3 is built from 14 residues. Germline CDR1 LNHNV, CDR2 YYDKDF (reference sequence). J was trimmed by 6 bases and V by 3 bases; bases with no gene match: 2. CDR3 sequence: CATSSRTGDEKLFF. The CDR3 DNA reads TGTGCCACCAGCAGTAGGACAGGGGATGAAAAACTGTTTTTT.

The rearrangement links TRBV11-2 to TRBJ1-4; D unclear. CDR3 size: 13 residues. The ends were cut back, 4 bases at V and 6 bases at J, with 9 bases in the middle. The germline V gene has CDR1 SGHAT and CDR2 FQNNGV. In nucleotides, the CDR3 is TGTGCCAGCAGCTCAAGGGTATATGAAAAACTGTTTTTT. Translated, it gives CASSSRVYEKLFF.

The rearrangement joins TRBV21-1 to TRBJ1-2; the table calls TRBD1, which could not be checked here. TRBV21-1 is a documented pseudogene. This CDR3 contains 16 residues. The CDR3 reads CASSHDIKNTNYGYTF. CDR3 sequence (DNA): TGTGCCAGCAGCCATGACATCAAAAATACTAACTATGGCTACACCTTC.

The gene calls are TRBV19 and TRBJ1-1; 10 positions agree with TRBD1. V trimming: 6 bases; J trimming: 0 bases; junction bases outside the gene matches: 7. Germline V gene sequence: CDR1 LNHDA, CDR2 SQIVND (reference sequence). CDR3 length: 16 residues. The CDR3 reads CASRRGTGAVNTEAFF. The CDR3 DNA sequence: TGTGCCAGTAGGCGTGGGACAGGGGCGGTGAACACTGAAGCTTTCTTT.

The J gene is TRBJ1-4, the V gene TRBV12-5; maybe TRBD1 (5 bases). Trimming pared 1 base from V and 8 bases from J, leaving 11 bases between. Germline CDR1 and CDR2: LGHNT and FRNRAP. The CDR3 loop spans 14 amino acids. The CDR3 sequence: CASGLAGGGEKLFF. DNA for the CDR3: TGTGCTAGTGGTTTGGCTGGGGGGGGAGAAAAACTGTTTTTT.

This chain uses TRBV5-6 with TRBJ1-3; weak D call: TRBD1 (5 bases). The CDR3 runs to 13 residues. CDR1 is SGHDT and CDR2 is YYEEEE in the germline V gene. V lost 4 bases to trimming and J lost 6 bases, with 11 bases between them. CDR3 region: CASSQRQINTIYF. In nucleotides, the CDR3 is TGTGCCAGCAGCCAAAGACAGATAAACACCATATATTTT.

The V gene is TRBV5-1, the J gene TRBJ2-1; D gene uncertain. Germline V CDR1 and CDR2: SGHRS, YFSETQ. This CDR3 region has 15 residues. Deletions cut 5 bases from V and 0 bases from J, with 12 bases between. CDR3 loop: CASRAAASSYNEQFF. Written as DNA, the CDR3 is TGCGCCAGCAGGGCAGCTGCATCCTCCTACAATGAGCAGTTCTTC.

This clone has only a few counts. The chain couples TRBV5-4 to TRBJ1-4; D is unresolved. Deletions cut 2 bases from V and 0 bases from J, with 8 bases between. The germline V gene has CDR1 SGHNT and CDR2 YYREEE (reference sequence). The CDR3 contains 15 residues. CDR3 sequence reads: CASSFSSATNEKLFF. DNA of the CDR3: TGTGCCAGCAGCTTTTCGTCTGCAACTAATGAAAAACTGTTTTTT.

This sequence joins TRBV28 and TRBJ2-1; no definite D call. Per germline, CDR1 MDHEN and CDR2 SYDVKM. V was clipped by 3 bases and J by 3 bases, with 3 bases between them. This CDR3 has 12 residues. The CDR3 DNA reads TGTGCCAGCAGTTTTCGCTACAATGAGCAGTTCTTC. Translation: CASSFRYNEQFF.

The chain uses TRBV7-8 and TRBJ2-2, with a possible D match to TRBD2 (6 bases). The germline gives CDR1 SGHVS, CDR2 FQNEAQ. V lost 6 bases and J 6 bases, leaving 23 bases between the germline ends. This CDR3 comprises 17 residues. CDR3: CASSTRRVAAMAGELFF. The DNA of the CDR3 is TGTGCCAGCAGTACCCGTAGGGTAGCGGCTATGGCCGGGGAGCTGTTTTTT.